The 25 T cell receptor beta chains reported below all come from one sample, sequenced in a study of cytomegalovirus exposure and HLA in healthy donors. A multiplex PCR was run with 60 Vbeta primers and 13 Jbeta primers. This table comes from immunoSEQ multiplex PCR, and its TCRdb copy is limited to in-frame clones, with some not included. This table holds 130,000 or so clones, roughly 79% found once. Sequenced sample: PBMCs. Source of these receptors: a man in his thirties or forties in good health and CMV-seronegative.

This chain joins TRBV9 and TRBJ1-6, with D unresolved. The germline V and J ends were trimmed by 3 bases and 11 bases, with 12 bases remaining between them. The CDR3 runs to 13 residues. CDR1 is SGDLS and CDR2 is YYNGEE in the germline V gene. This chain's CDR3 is CASSARTFAPLHF. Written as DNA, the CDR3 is TGTGCCAGCAGCGCCAGAACGTTTGCACCCCTCCACTTT.

CDR3 amino acids: CASSPVGGAYEQYF. The CDR3 coding sequence is TGTGCCAGCAGCCCAGTAGGGGGTGCCTACGAGCAGTACTTC. This chain joins TRBV28 and TRBJ2-7; possible D gene TRBD1, 6 bases. The V end lost 6 bases, the J end lost 2 bases, and 14 bases lay between the germline ends. Germline lookup yields CDR1 MDHEN and CDR2 SYDVKM. The CDR3 runs to 14 residues.

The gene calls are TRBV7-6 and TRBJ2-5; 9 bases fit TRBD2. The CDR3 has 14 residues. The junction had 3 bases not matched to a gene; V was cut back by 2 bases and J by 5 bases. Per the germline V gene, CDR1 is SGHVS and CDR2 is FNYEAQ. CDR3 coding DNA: TGTGCCAGCAGCTTACGCGGGAGGGGTGAGACCCAGTACTTC. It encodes CASSLRGRGETQYF.

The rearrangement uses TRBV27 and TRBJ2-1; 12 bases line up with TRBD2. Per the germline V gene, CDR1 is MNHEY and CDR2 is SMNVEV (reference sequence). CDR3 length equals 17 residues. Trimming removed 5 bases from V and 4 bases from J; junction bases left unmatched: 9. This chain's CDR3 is CASSPPTSGSGYNEQFF. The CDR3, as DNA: TGTGCCAGCAGTCCCCCGACTAGCGGGAGTGGTTACAATGAGCAGTTCTTC.

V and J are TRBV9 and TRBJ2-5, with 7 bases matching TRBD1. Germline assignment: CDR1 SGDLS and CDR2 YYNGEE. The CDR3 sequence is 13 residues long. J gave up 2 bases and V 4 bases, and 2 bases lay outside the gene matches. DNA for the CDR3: TGTGCCAGCAGCTTGGGACAGCAAGAGACCCAGTACTTC. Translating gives CASSLGQQETQYF.

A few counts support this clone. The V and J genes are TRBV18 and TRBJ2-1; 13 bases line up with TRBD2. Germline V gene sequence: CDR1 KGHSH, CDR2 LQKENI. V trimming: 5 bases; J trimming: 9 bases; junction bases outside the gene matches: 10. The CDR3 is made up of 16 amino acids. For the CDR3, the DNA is TGTGCCAGCTCAACGTCACCGGGACTAGCGGGGAGTGAGCAGTTCTTC. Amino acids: CASSTSPGLAGSEQFF.

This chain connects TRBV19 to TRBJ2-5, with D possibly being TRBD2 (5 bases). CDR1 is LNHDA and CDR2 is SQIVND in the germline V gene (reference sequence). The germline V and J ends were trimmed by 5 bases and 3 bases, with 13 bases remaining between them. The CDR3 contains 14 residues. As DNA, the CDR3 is TGTGCCAGTAGTGGGCGACGGGGAGAAGAGACCCAGTACTTC. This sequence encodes CASSGRRGEETQYF.

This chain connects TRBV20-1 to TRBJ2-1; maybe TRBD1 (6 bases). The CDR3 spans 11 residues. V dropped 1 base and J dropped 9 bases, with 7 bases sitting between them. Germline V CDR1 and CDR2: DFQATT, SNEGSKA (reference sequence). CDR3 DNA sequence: TGCAGTGCTAGAGGCAGGGGTGAGCAGTTCTTC. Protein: CSARGRGEQFF.

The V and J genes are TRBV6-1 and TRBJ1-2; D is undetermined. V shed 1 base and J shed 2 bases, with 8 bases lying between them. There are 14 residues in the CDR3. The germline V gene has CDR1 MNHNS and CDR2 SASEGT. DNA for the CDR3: TGTGCCAGCAGTGAAGTTGGCAAGAACTATGGCTACACCTTC. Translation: CASSEVGKNYGYTF.

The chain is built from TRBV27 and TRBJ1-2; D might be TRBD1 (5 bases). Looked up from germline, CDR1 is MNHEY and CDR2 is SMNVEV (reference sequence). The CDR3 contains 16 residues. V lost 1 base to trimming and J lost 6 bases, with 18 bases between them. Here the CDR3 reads CASSLYQGTPPNGYTF. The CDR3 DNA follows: TGTGCCAGCAGTTTATATCAGGGAACTCCGCCTAATGGCTACACCTTC.

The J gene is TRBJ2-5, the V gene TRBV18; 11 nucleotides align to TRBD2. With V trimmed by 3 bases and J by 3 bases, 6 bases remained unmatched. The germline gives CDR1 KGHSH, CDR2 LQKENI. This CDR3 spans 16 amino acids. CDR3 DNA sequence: TGTGCCAGCTCACCGGGCGAGACTAGCGGGGAAGAGACCCAGTACTTC. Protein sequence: CASSPGETSGEETQYF.

CDR3 sequence (DNA): TGTGCCAGCACCTGGGGAGATCTGGAGACCCAGTACTTC. Amino acid sequence: CASTWGDLETQYF. This chain joins TRBV5-6 and TRBJ2-5; D possibly corresponds to TRBD2 (5 bases). V lost 6 bases, J lost 5 bases, and 14 bases lay in between. This CDR3 has 13 amino acids. Germline assignment: CDR1 SGHDT and CDR2 YYEEEE.

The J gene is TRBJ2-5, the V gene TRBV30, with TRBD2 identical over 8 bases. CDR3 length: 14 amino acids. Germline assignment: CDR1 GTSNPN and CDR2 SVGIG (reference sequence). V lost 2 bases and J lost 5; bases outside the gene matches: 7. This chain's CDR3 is CAWSPLAGGETQYF. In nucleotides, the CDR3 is TGTGCCTGGAGTCCCCTTGCGGGGGGCGAGACCCAGTACTTC.

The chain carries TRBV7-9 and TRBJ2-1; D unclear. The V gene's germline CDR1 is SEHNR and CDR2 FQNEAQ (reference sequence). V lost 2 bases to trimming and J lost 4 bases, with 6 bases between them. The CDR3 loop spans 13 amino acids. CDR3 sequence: CASSLSNYNEQFF. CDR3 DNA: TGTGCCAGCAGCTTATCCAATTACAATGAGCAGTTCTTC.

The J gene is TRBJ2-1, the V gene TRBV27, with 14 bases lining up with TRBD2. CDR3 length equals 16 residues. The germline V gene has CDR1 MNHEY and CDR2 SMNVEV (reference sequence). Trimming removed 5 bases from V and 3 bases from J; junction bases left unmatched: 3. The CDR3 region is CASSGLAGGYYNEQFF. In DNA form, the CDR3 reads TGTGCCAGCAGTGGACTAGCGGGGGGTTACTACAATGAGCAGTTCTTC.

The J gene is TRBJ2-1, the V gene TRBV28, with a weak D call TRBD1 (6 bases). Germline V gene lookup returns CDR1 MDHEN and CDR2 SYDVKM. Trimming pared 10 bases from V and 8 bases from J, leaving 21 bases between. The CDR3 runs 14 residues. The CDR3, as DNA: TGTGCCACGGACGAGGGGGATATCTCTCATGAGCAGTTCTTC. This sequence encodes CATDEGDISHEQFF.

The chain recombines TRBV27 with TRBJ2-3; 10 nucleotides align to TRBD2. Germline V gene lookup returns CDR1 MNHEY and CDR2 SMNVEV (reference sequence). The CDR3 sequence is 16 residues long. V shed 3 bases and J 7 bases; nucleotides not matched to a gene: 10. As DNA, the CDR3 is TGTGCCAGCAGTTTTGTCGTGTCTAGCGGGAGACATACGCAGTATTTT. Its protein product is CASSFVVSSGRHTQYF.

This chain's CDR3 is CASSQLRFVGASDTQYF. CDR3 nucleotides: TGCGCCAGCAGCCAACTACGTTTTGTAGGGGCGTCGGATACGCAGTATTTT. The J gene is TRBJ2-3, the V gene TRBV4-1; TRBD1 might be the D (5 bases). V was shortened by 2 bases and J by 6 bases, with 21 bases between the two germline ends. The V gene's germline CDR1 is MGHRA and CDR2 YSYEKL. This CDR3 is built from 17 residues.

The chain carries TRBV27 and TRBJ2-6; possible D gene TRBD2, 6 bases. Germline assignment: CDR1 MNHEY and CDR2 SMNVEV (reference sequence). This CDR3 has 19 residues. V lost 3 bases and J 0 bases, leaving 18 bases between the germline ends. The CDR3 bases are TGTGCCAGCAGTTTGTTTCGTCGGACGGGAGACTCTGGGGCCAACGTCCTGACTTTC. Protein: CASSLFRRTGDSGANVLTF.

As DNA, the CDR3 is TGTGCCATCAGTGACAGGAAAGAGAACACTGAAGCTTTCTTT. Translation: CAISDRKENTEAFF. The chain uses TRBV10-3 and TRBJ1-1, with D uncertain. The germline V gene encodes CDR1 ENHRY and CDR2 SYGVKD. Trimming took off 3 bases at V and 1 base at J, with 9 bases between the two ends. The CDR3 length is 14 residues.

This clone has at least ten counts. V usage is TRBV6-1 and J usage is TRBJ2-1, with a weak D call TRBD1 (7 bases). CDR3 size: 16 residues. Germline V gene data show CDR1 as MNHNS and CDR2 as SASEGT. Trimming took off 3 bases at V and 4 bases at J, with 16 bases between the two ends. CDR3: CASSDQGGLRYNEQFF. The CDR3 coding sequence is TGTGCCAGCAGTGACCAGGGGGGATTGCGGTACAATGAGCAGTTCTTC.

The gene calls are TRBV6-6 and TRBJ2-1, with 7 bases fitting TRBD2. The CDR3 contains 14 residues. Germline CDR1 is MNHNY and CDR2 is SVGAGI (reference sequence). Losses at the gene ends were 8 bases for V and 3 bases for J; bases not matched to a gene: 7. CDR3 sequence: CASLRGEYYNEQFF. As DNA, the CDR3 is TGTGCCAGCCTCCGGGGGGAGTACTACAATGAGCAGTTCTTC.

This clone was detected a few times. DNA for the CDR3: TGCAGCGTTTCGCCCGGGACACACTCCTACAATGAGCAGTTCTTC. Amino acids: CSVSPGTHSYNEQFF. This chain joins TRBV29-1 and TRBJ2-1; maybe TRBD1 (6 bases). The CDR3 is made up of 15 amino acids. The V end lost 5 bases, the J end lost 0 bases, and 14 bases lay between the germline ends. CDR1 and CDR2 from the germline V gene are SQVTM and ANQGSEA.

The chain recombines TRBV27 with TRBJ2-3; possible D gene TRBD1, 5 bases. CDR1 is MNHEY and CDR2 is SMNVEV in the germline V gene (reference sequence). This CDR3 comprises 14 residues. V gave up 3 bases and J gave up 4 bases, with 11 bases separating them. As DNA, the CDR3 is TGTGCCAGCAGTTTTTCCAGGGTAGCAGATACGCAGTATTTT. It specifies CASSFSRVADTQYF.

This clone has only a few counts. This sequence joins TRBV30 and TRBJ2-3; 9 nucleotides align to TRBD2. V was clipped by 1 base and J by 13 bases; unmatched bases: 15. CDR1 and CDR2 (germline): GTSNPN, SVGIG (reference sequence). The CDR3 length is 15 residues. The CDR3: CAWSGAGGATDKKYF. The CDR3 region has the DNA TGTGCCTGGAGTGGAGCGGGGGGTGCCACAGATAAGAAGTATTTT. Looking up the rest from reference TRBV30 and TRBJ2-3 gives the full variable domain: SQTIHQWPATLVQPVGSPLSLECTVEGTSNPNLYWYRQAAGRGLQLLFYSVGIGQISSEVPQNLSASRPQDRQFILSSKKLLLSDSGFYLCAWSGAGGATDKKYFGPGTRLTVL.